This entry is about one T cell receptor beta chain. Its antigen remains unknown. This entry is derived from a study of identical twins. Findings and caveats of the study: Among monozygotic twins, out-of-frame TCR alpha sharing exceeded what models predicted. Invariant MAIT and iNKT cells may have partly biased zero-insertion analyses.

TCRdb redid the calling of the 5' RACE reads with MiXCR, one entry per CDR3 protein. This table has more than 650,000 distinct CDR3 sequences, around 6.1% appearing once. There were only healthy Caucasians among the donors. The receptor was derived from a man aged 18 to 30 in good health. Sample: naive T cells sorted from blood.

CDR3 in amino acids: CAIGVWETQYF. The CDR3 DNA sequence: TGTGCGATCGGGGTGTGGGAGACCCAGTACTTC. The J gene is TRBJ2-5, the V gene TRBV6-6; TRBD2 might be the D (5 bases). This CDR3 is 11 amino acids long. Germline V CDR1 and CDR2: MNHNY, SVGAGI (reference sequence).